One T cell receptor (beta chain) is described in this entry. The target of this receptor is not known. Base qualities were left out, and no much larger clone turns up one base away. The CDR3 regions of human TCRbeta chains were subjected to immunosequencing. For the original study's pipeline: TCRs in the repertoires were compared against a reference library of SARS-CoV-2-specific TCRs that had been generated with the MIRA antigen-specificity platform. Breadth was defined as the fraction of unique TCRs that were SARS-CoV-2-associated. Depth was defined as the fraction of total T cells that were SARS-CoV-2-associated. Using the MIRA data, each spike-specific TCR was assigned both to the spike region to which the TCR was reactive and to a CD4 or CD8 class. Log10-transformed breadth and depth values were compared by one-way ANOVA with Sidak's multiple comparisons tests. Drawn from immuneACCESS, this table holds only the in-frame rearrangements with V and J called that TCRdb kept. Clones are partly lost; checked studies trace under half to an unresolved V gene and leave the rest unexplained. The V and J calls and clone size were taken over from that table, and D and trimming were inferred from the DNA. The sample table records about 59,000 clones; 80% to 90% of these occur just once. 5% to 6.5% of the sample is held by the ten biggest clonotypes.

This record comes from a study of T cell responses to AZD1222 COVID-19 vaccine (dated by TCRdb to 2020 to 2023). Regarding the complete study: TCR sequencing covered 233 trial participants: nearly 210 given two doses of AZD1222 and 26 given two doses of MenACWY control vaccine. Trial participants were enrolled by age into 18-55, 56-69 and 70-plus year subgroups, with about 150, 28 and 57 TCR-sequenced participants respectively.

The sample's time point label, decoded: about 28 days (+/-7) after the second vaccine dose. AZD1222 recipients whose second dose came at about 4 weeks and those whose second dose came at about 12 weeks were combined into one group, since spike-specific TCR depth and breadth did not differ between the two schedules. The vaccinee samples were drawn from two UK trials, COV001 and COV002, one of which was a single-blind randomized controlled phase 2/3 trial testing AZD1222 (ChAdOx1 nCoV-19) in healthy adults. Trial participant PBMC samples were collected at day 0 and day 28 after the second dose for TCRbeta chain sequencing. Summary of the overall study and its limitations: Participants were mostly white British and included more females than males, and it was suggested by the authors that clonal diversity may have been underestimated. In the small 56-69-year group, the increase in depth fell short of significance, most likely because of low power. Because no day 14 peak-response samples were available, repertoires were characterized only after the peak T cell response. After two AZD1222 doses, both the breadth and the depth of spike-specific TCRs were significantly higher than at day 0 and than in MenACWY recipients. Nearly half of unique spike-specific TCRs reportedly recognized epitopes outside regions mutated in the B.1.351 and B.1.1.7 variants. The whole spike protein was spanned by vaccine-associated CD4 TCRs, and dominant responses were seen in regions 160-218 and 743-854. Conclusions about previously exposed vaccinees are limited because only 6 or 7 AZD1222 recipients were SARS-CoV-2 seropositive at baseline.

CDR1 is given as SGHVS and CDR2 as FNYEAQ, both from the germline V gene. The CDR3 runs 17 amino acids, cysteine and phenylalanine included. Only CDR3 DNA remains: 51 bases, in frame from the first base. The trim is 4 bases for V and 4 bases for J, with a gap of 20 bases between the germline ends. The source was peripheral blood, collected 28 days after the second AZD1222 dose. This sequence was found in an adult who received the AZD1222 COVID-19 vaccine. The V gene is TRBV7-6 and the J gene is TRBJ1-5; the D region possibly corresponds to TRBD1 (5 bases align). The DNA sequence follows: TGTGCCAGCAGCTCGGTTTGTTTAGGGGCTTCAAATCAGCCCCAGCATTTT. It translates to CASSSVCLGASNQPQHF.